This T cell receptor beta chain was observed in a study of T-cell reconstitution after alpha-beta-depleted transplantation in children. It was with unique molecular identifiers that the TCRbeta library was prepared. Via MiXCR, TCRdb re-called the PCR reads, giving one row per CDR3 protein. The sample holds 750,000 to 950,000 distinct CDR3 sequences, approximately 15% seen once. This clonotype appeared many times. The antigen is unknown. General study findings and limits: Once a year had passed after transplant, T-cell counts and diversity came mostly from newly produced T cells. After transplant, at about two months, alpha-beta T cells were reportedly derived from several hundred expanded graft clones. From surviving recipient T cells and thymic progenitors came the high day-60 TCRbeta diversity observed in some patients.

The CDR3 is 15 residues long. The V end lost 1 base, the J end lost 4 bases, and 11 bases lay between the germline ends. CDR1 and CDR2 (germline): SGHRS, YFSETQ. This specimen was PBMCs, mostly from graft donor cells, taken 360 days after TCRalphabeta/CD19-depleted stem cell transplant. This rearrangement joins TRBV5-1 to TRBJ2-2; D remains ambiguous. This receptor was taken from a male patient between 10 and 17 years old who had a stem cell transplant for acute lymphoblastic leukemia, so the T cells may come from the graft donor. The CDR3 sequence: CASSLWQDTTGELFF. DNA of the CDR3: TGCGCCAGCAGCTTGTGGCAGGATACCACCGGGGAGCTGTTTTTT.